This T cell receptor beta chain was obtained from a study of shared clonotypes between healthy human individuals. The wider study: A few men and a couple of women, aged 18 to 49, were donors. Findings and caveats of the study: Rarefaction showed sorted-subset sequencing was incomplete despite large depth. Clonotypes not shared had lower generation probabilities than those common to all four donors. Sampling used blood alone; tissue repertoires probably differ.

CD45RO-negative, CCR7-selected cells formed the naive CD8 fraction, which excluded terminally differentiated effector memory CD45RA+ cells. Clones were sequenced by immunoSEQ multiplex PCR, and TCRdb holds only the in-frame ones, with some missing. This table holds about 2.2 million clones, just over 90% found once. As for this clone: No antigen is known for it.

V was trimmed by 0 bases and J by 0 bases, leaving 13 bases between them. Germline assignment: CDR1 SGDLS and CDR2 YYNGEE. CDR3 length equals 17 residues. The sequence was collected from a man aged 18 to 35 in good health. Some clones in this sample may be carry-over from other donors' samples. This rearrangement joins TRBV9 to TRBJ2-1; a possible D gene is TRBD2 (6 bases). Sequencing was carried out using naive CD8+ T cells from PBMCs. The CDR3 here is CASSVVGGPSSYNEQFF. The CDR3 nucleotides read TGTGCCAGCAGCGTAGTGGGAGGCCCCAGCTCCTACAATGAGCAGTTCTTC.